Listed below are T cell receptor beta chains from one sample, sequenced in a study of human T cells and chemical hapten exposure. TCRdb re-derived calls from the RACE reads in MiXCR, one entry per CDR3 protein. Seen here are over 35,000 distinct CDR3 sequences, 3.7% observed once, and the top ten hold 5.6%. The specimen was whole blood. These receptors were taken from a human donor in good health. Some clones in this sample may be carry-over from other donors' samples. CDR3s include the opening cysteine and the closing phenylalanine or tryptophan. Each record gives: clone size, D gene, J gene, V gene, CDR3 protein, CDR3 DNA. The D gene is left open where the match is weak. The size of a clone is reported for some rows only, either as once, few or many, or as a class for expanded clones.

clone_size: many; d_call: .; j_call: TRBJ2-3; v_call: TRBV4-2; cdr3_aa: CASSQARGTDTQYF; cdr3_nt: TGTGCCAGCAGCCAGGCTCGGGGCACAGATACGCAGTATTTT
clone_size: many; d_call: .; j_call: TRBJ2-3; v_call: TRBV29-1; cdr3_aa: CSVPRGDTQYF; cdr3_nt: TGCAGCGTTCCCCGAGGAGATACGCAGTATTTT
clone_size: many; d_call: .; j_call: TRBJ1-5; v_call: TRBV7-9; cdr3_aa: CASSFLGGNQPQHF; cdr3_nt: TGTGCCAGCAGCTTTTTAGGTGGCAATCAGCCCCAGCATTTT
clone_size: .; d_call: TRBD1; j_call: TRBJ1-2; v_call: TRBV7-3; cdr3_aa: CASSPGTGFGYTF; cdr3_nt: TGTGCCAGCAGCCCAGGGACAGGGTTTGGCTACACCTTC
clone_size: .; d_call: .; j_call: TRBJ2-1; v_call: TRBV14; cdr3_aa: CASSPMRSNEQFF; cdr3_nt: TGTGCCAGCAGCCCCATGCGGAGCAATGAGCAGTTCTTC
clone_size: many; d_call: .; j_call: TRBJ2-5; v_call: TRBV2; cdr3_aa: CASSIPSDQYF; cdr3_nt: TGTGCCAGCAGTATCCCTAGCGACCAGTACTTC
clone_size: few; d_call: .; j_call: TRBJ2-7; v_call: TRBV6-5; cdr3_aa: CASSFQGSYEQYF; cdr3_nt: TGTGCCAGCAGTTTTCAGGGGTCCTACGAGCAGTACTTC
clone_size: many; d_call: .; j_call: TRBJ1-2; v_call: TRBV12-3/TRBV12-4; cdr3_aa: CASSSDYGYTF; cdr3_nt: TGTGCCAGCAGCTCTGACTATGGCTACACCTTC
clone_size: .; d_call: .; j_call: TRBJ2-5; v_call: TRBV11-2; cdr3_aa: CASSELWAVQETQYF; cdr3_nt: TGTGCCAGCAGCGAACTATGGGCAGTCCAAGAGACCCAGTACTTC
clone_size: many; d_call: .; j_call: TRBJ2-7; v_call: TRBV21-1; cdr3_aa: CASSKSFLHTSEPYEQYF; cdr3_nt: TGTGCCAGCAGCAAATCCTTCCTACACACTAGCGAACCCTACGAGCAGTACTTC
clone_size: .; d_call: TRBD2; j_call: TRBJ2-1; v_call: TRBV4-1; cdr3_aa: CASSQRFQAGRNNEQFF; cdr3_nt: TGCGCCAGCAGCCAACGATTTCAGGCCGGGAGGAACAATGAGCAGTTCTTC
clone_size: many; d_call: TRBD1; j_call: TRBJ1-5; v_call: TRBV28; cdr3_aa: CASSLSGTGGNQPQHF; cdr3_nt: TGTGCCAGCAGTCTTTCCGGGACAGGGGGCAATCAGCCCCAGCATTTT
clone_size: .; d_call: TRBD1; j_call: TRBJ2-5; v_call: TRBV5-6; cdr3_aa: CASSSTGTGGETQYF; cdr3_nt: TGTGCCAGCAGCTCTACCGGGACAGGGGGAGAGACCCAGTACTTC
clone_size: few; d_call: .; j_call: TRBJ2-7; v_call: TRBV7-9; cdr3_aa: CASSLVLMRDRDSYEQYF; cdr3_nt: TGTGCCAGCAGCTTAGTGTTGATGAGGGACCGAGACTCCTACGAGCAGTACTTC
clone_size: many; d_call: .; j_call: TRBJ2-5; v_call: TRBV13; cdr3_aa: CASSLGGQKETQYF; cdr3_nt: TGTGCCAGCAGCTTAGGAGGGCAGAAAGAGACCCAGTACTTC
clone_size: many; d_call: TRBD1; j_call: TRBJ2-4; v_call: TRBV27; cdr3_aa: CASTSLGGFGKNIQYF; cdr3_nt: TGTGCCAGCACTTCACTAGGGGGCTTCGGCAAAAACATTCAGTACTTC
clone_size: many; d_call: .; j_call: TRBJ2-1; v_call: TRBV11-2; cdr3_aa: CASSSGVNQGEQFF; cdr3_nt: TGTGCCAGCAGCTCCGGGGTTAATCAGGGTGAGCAGTTCTTC
clone_size: many; d_call: .; j_call: TRBJ2-1; v_call: TRBV24-1; cdr3_aa: CATSDPGDAYEQFF; cdr3_nt: TGTGCCACCTCTGACCCTGGGGACGCCTACGAGCAGTTCTTC
clone_size: .; d_call: .; j_call: TRBJ2-3; v_call: TRBV7-9; cdr3_aa: CASGPLDYTDTQYF; cdr3_nt: TGTGCCAGCGGCCCTTTGGACTACACAGATACGCAGTATTTT
clone_size: many; d_call: TRBD1; j_call: TRBJ1-4; v_call: TRBV10-3; cdr3_aa: CAISTTGAADNEKLFF; cdr3_nt: TGTGCCATCAGTACAACAGGGGCGGCGGATAATGAAAAACTGTTTTTT
clone_size: .; d_call: TRBD1; j_call: TRBJ1-5; v_call: TRBV2; cdr3_aa: CASREDRAVLQPQHF; cdr3_nt: TGTGCCAGCAGGGAGGACAGGGCAGTTTTACAGCCCCAGCATTTT
clone_size: many; d_call: TRBD2; j_call: TRBJ2-1; v_call: TRBV24-1; cdr3_aa: CATSPGLAGGPSYNEQFF; cdr3_nt: TGTGCCACCAGTCCCGGACTAGCGGGAGGGCCGTCCTACAATGAGCAGTTCTTC
clone_size: many; d_call: .; j_call: TRBJ2-3; v_call: TRBV3-1; cdr3_aa: CASGTGLDTQYF; cdr3_nt: TGTGCCAGCGGAACAGGGCTCGATACGCAGTATTTT
clone_size: many; d_call: .; j_call: TRBJ2-5; v_call: TRBV5-1; cdr3_aa: CASSKQTGPQETQYF; cdr3_nt: TGCGCCAGCAGCAAACAGACAGGTCCGCAAGAGACCCAGTACTTC
clone_size: many; d_call: .; j_call: TRBJ2-7; v_call: TRBV11-2; cdr3_aa: CASSYGTAAYEQYF; cdr3_nt: TGTGCCAGCAGCTACGGGACTGCGGCCTACGAGCAGTACTTC
clone_size: many; d_call: .; j_call: TRBJ1-4; v_call: TRBV6-5; cdr3_aa: CASSVTVTNEKLFF; cdr3_nt: TGTGCCAGCAGCGTGACAGTAACTAATGAAAAACTGTTTTTT
clone_size: .; d_call: .; j_call: TRBJ1-1; v_call: TRBV3-1; cdr3_aa: CASSPRTSPNTEAFF; cdr3_nt: TGTGCCAGCAGCCCGAGGACATCCCCGAACACTGAAGCTTTCTTT
clone_size: many; d_call: .; j_call: TRBJ1-1; v_call: TRBV4-1; cdr3_aa: CASSQSGGGNTEAFF; cdr3_nt: TGCGCCAGCAGCCAGAGCGGAGGCGGTAACACTGAAGCTTTCTTT
clone_size: many; d_call: .; j_call: TRBJ1-2; v_call: TRBV20-1; cdr3_aa: CKSQIRRDLVNYGYTF; cdr3_nt: TGCAAATCACAAATAAGAAGGGATCTCGTTAACTATGGCTACACCTTC
clone_size: many; d_call: .; j_call: TRBJ1-5; v_call: TRBV6-1; cdr3_aa: CASSQIAGAGNQPQHF; cdr3_nt: TGTGCCAGCAGTCAAATCGCGGGGGCAGGAAATCAGCCCCAGCATTTT
clone_size: many; d_call: TRBD2; j_call: TRBJ2-2; v_call: TRBV28; cdr3_aa: CASRFLAGAGELFF; cdr3_nt: TGTGCCAGCAGATTCCTAGCGGGAGCCGGGGAGCTGTTTTTT
clone_size: many; d_call: .; j_call: TRBJ2-7; v_call: TRBV6-5; cdr3_aa: CASTLSREDGNEQYF; cdr3_nt: TGTGCCAGCACTCTCAGCAGGGAGGACGGGAACGAGCAGTACTTC
clone_size: many; d_call: TRBD2; j_call: TRBJ2-3; v_call: TRBV28; cdr3_aa: CASSPAGLAGHTQYF; cdr3_nt: TGTGCCAGCAGTCCCGCGGGACTAGCGGGTCATACGCAGTATTTT
clone_size: .; d_call: .; j_call: TRBJ1-1; v_call: TRBV5-6; cdr3_aa: CASSLFIIVKRNTEAFF; cdr3_nt: TGTGCCAGCAGCTTGTTTATTATAGTCAAGAGGAACACTGAAGCTTTCTTT
clone_size: many; d_call: .; j_call: TRBJ1-5; v_call: TRBV5-6; cdr3_aa: CASTYSRDHNQPQHF; cdr3_nt: TGTGCCAGCACTTACAGCAGGGACCACAATCAGCCCCAGCATTTT
clone_size: few; d_call: .; j_call: TRBJ2-4; v_call: TRBV2; cdr3_aa: CASKDLAKNIQYF; cdr3_nt: TGTGCCAGCAAGGACCTAGCCAAAAACATTCAGTACTTC
clone_size: many; d_call: TRBD1; j_call: TRBJ1-1; v_call: TRBV5-1; cdr3_aa: CASSLLSRGETEAFF; cdr3_nt: TGCGCCAGCAGCTTGCTCTCCAGGGGGGAAACTGAAGCTTTCTTT
clone_size: .; d_call: .; j_call: TRBJ1-5; v_call: TRBV20-1; cdr3_aa: CSASPARVRQPQHF; cdr3_nt: TGCAGTGCTAGCCCCGCCAGGGTAAGGCAGCCCCAGCATTTT
clone_size: .; d_call: .; j_call: TRBJ2-7; v_call: TRBV7-2; cdr3_aa: CASSPWDRPSHEQYF; cdr3_nt: TGTGCCAGCAGCCCCTGGGACCGCCCCAGCCACGAGCAGTACTTC
clone_size: many; d_call: .; j_call: TRBJ2-5; v_call: TRBV6-6; cdr3_aa: CASRVPSEETQYF; cdr3_nt: TGTGCCAGCAGGGTCCCTTCTGAAGAGACCCAGTACTTC
clone_size: .; d_call: TRBD1; j_call: TRBJ2-1; v_call: TRBV6-5; cdr3_aa: CASSTGQGYDNEQFF; cdr3_nt: TGTGCCAGCAGTACCGGACAGGGGTACGACAATGAGCAGTTCTTC
clone_size: many; d_call: .; j_call: TRBJ1-1; v_call: TRBV6-6; cdr3_aa: CASTQATEEAFF; cdr3_nt: TGTGCCAGCACTCAAGCGACAGAAGAAGCTTTCTTT
clone_size: many; d_call: .; j_call: TRBJ2-1; v_call: TRBV7-3; cdr3_aa: CASSFRGGTYNEQFF; cdr3_nt: TGTGCCAGCAGCTTCCGAGGTGGGACCTACAATGAGCAGTTCTTC
clone_size: many; d_call: .; j_call: TRBJ1-2; v_call: TRBV11-2; cdr3_aa: CASSLLRGGNYGYTF; cdr3_nt: TGTGCCAGCAGCTTACTAAGGGGCGGTAACTATGGCTACACCTTC
clone_size: many; d_call: .; j_call: TRBJ1-4; v_call: TRBV29-1; cdr3_aa: CSVGDVGPSEKLFF; cdr3_nt: TGCAGCGTGGGTGACGTTGGGCCCAGTGAAAAACTGTTTTTT
clone_size: many; d_call: TRBD2; j_call: TRBJ2-1; v_call: TRBV4-1; cdr3_aa: CASSQDPALAGPYNEQFF; cdr3_nt: TGCGCCAGCAGCCAAGATCCGGCACTAGCGGGACCCTACAATGAGCAGTTCTTC
clone_size: .; d_call: .; j_call: TRBJ1-3; v_call: TRBV30; cdr3_aa: CAWNGVLQGRNTIYF; cdr3_nt: TGTGCCTGGAATGGTGTCCTACAGGGCCGAAACACCATATATTTT
clone_size: many; d_call: TRBD1; j_call: TRBJ1-1; v_call: TRBV29-1; cdr3_aa: CSVSRDRTMNTEAFF; cdr3_nt: TGCAGCGTATCCCGGGACAGGACTATGAACACTGAAGCTTTCTTT
clone_size: .; d_call: .; j_call: TRBJ1-3; v_call: TRBV4-1; cdr3_aa: CASSQPFQGNTIYF; cdr3_nt: TGCGCCAGCAGCCAACCCTTCCAGGGAAACACCATATATTTT
clone_size: many; d_call: TRBD1; j_call: TRBJ1-6; v_call: TRBV29-1; cdr3_aa: CSVRQGDNSPLHF; cdr3_nt: TGCAGCGTTCGACAGGGAGATAATTCACCCCTCCACTTT